Listed below are T cell receptor beta chains from one sample, sequenced in a study of CD4 T cells in relation to SARS-CoV-2 and coronaviruses. Their specific antigens are unknown. Here immunoSEQ multiplex PCR was the method, and the copy in TCRdb shows in-frame clones only, minus some. Of about 23,000 clones listed, 55% to 75% are singletons. Input material: CD4+ T cells from PBMCs, cultured in vitro. These receptors were taken from a human donor in good health. CDR3s include the opening cysteine and the closing phenylalanine or tryptophan. Each record gives: V gene, clone size, CDR3 length, J gene, D gene, CDR3 DNA, CDR3 protein. The D gene is left open where the match is weak. Not every row has a clone size; where given, it reads once, few, many or a size class.

TRBV4-3	.	15	TRBJ2-3	.	TGCGCCAGCAGCCAAAACTTCCTTTTGACAGATACGCAGTATTTT	CASSQNFLLTDTQYF
TRBV6-5	.	15	TRBJ1-5	.	TGTGCCAGCAGTTACTCCCGGTATAGCAATCAGCCCCAGCATTTT	CASSYSRYSNQPQHF
TRBV7-9	few	14	TRBJ1-6	.	TGTGCCAGCAGCTTAGCCAGAAGAAATTCACCCCTCCACTTT	CASSLARRNSPLHF
TRBV5-1	once	17	TRBJ2-6	TRBD1	TGCGCCACCCGGGCGGGACAGGGGGCGCGAGGGGCCAACGTCCTGACTTTC	CATRAGQGARGANVLTF
TRBV5-1	.	14	TRBJ1-4	.	TGCGCCAGCGCTACAGGCGCAACTAATGAAAAACTGTTTTTT	CASATGATNEKLFF
TRBV7-2	.	15	TRBJ1-1	TRBD1	TGTGCCAGCAGCTCCGGGAGGGGGCTGGCCACTGAAGCTTTCTTT	CASSSGRGLATEAFF
TRBV5-1	.	16	TRBJ1-4	.	TGCGCCAGCAGCTTCGAGTTCCGGCGGACTAATGAAAAACTGTTTTTT	CASSFEFRRTNEKLFF
TRBV10-3	.	16	TRBJ2-5	TRBD1	TGTGCCATCAGTGAGTCGATCGGCAGGGGGCAAGAGACCCAGTACTTC	CAISESIGRGQETQYF
TRBV5-1	.	16	TRBJ2-6	.	TGCGCCAGCAGCCGAGGACGGGACTCTGGGGCCAACGTCCTGACTTTC	CASSRGRDSGANVLTF
TRBV11-2	.	15	TRBJ1-1	TRBD1	TGTGCCAGCAGTTCCTCGGACAGGGCGAACACTGAAGCTTTCTTT	CASSSSDRANTEAFF
TRBV18	.	15	TRBJ2-2	.	TGTGCCAGCTCACCAAACCAGGACTCTAGGACGGAGCTGTTTTTT	CASSPNQDSRTELFF
TRBV23-1	.	14	TRBJ2-1	.	TGCGCCAGCAGTCACCGGATGGGAGACAATGAGCAGTTCTTC	CASSHRMGDNEQFF
TRBV19	.	13	TRBJ1-4	TRBD1	TGTGCCAGTAGCCCAGGGGGTAATGAAAAACTGTTTTTT	CASSPGGNEKLFF
TRBV19	few	17	TRBJ2-6	TRBD1	TGTGCCACTGGAACTGGGGACAGGGGATCTGGGGCCAACGTCCTGACTTTC	CATGTGDRGSGANVLTF
TRBV4-1	few	14	TRBJ1-2	.	TGCGCCAGCAGCCGACCGGACATTAACTATGGCTACACCTTC	CASSRPDINYGYTF
TRBV19	.	13	TRBJ2-5	.	TGTGCCAGTAGCCCGCGGGGTCGGGAGACCCAGTACTTC	CASSPRGRETQYF
TRBV7-9	.	14	TRBJ2-7	.	TGTGCCAGCAGCCTTGGCCGGGGGTCGTACGAGCAGTACTTC	CASSLGRGSYEQYF
TRBV12-5	.	13	TRBJ1-2	.	TGTGCTAGTGGTTTGGACAGTTTCTATGGCTACACCTTC	CASGLDSFYGYTF
TRBV6-6	.	14	TRBJ2-3	.	TGTGCCAGCAGTTACTCAGTTAGCACAGATACGCAGTATTTT	CASSYSVSTDTQYF
TRBV7-9	.	14	TRBJ2-3	.	TGTGCCAGCAGTTTCACAGGTCTGGCAGATACGCAGTATTTT	CASSFTGLADTQYF
TRBV19	.	17	TRBJ1-1	.	TGTGCCAGTAGTATAGATGGCAGGGGAGGCTCTAAAACTGAAGCTTTCTTT	CASSIDGRGGSKTEAFF
TRBV19	few	13	TRBJ1-2	TRBD1	TGTGCCAGTAAGCCGGACAGGGGAAAGGGCTACACCTTC	CASKPDRGKGYTF